The 32 T cell receptor beta chains below were found in one sample sequenced in a study of shared clonotypes between healthy human individuals. TCRdb keeps only in-frame clones here, not all; method: immunoSEQ multiplex PCR. Of over a million clones listed, about 75% are singletons. Sequenced material: memory CD4+ T cells sorted from blood. Subset reported: CD45RA-negative fraction. The source is a man between 18 and 29 years old in good health.

This clone was observed a few times. Other DNA sequences in this specimen translate into the identical CDR3. This CDR3 is CASSWTGSNQPQHF. The CDR3 nucleotides are TGTGCCAGCAGTTGGACAGGGAGCAATCAGCCCCAGCATTTT. The rearrangement uses TRBV6-6 and TRBJ1-5, with 8 bases fitting TRBD1. Germline trimming cut 4 bases from V and 1 base from J; bases unmatched to any gene: 0. Germline CDR1 MNHNY, CDR2 SVGAGI (reference sequence). This CDR3 has 14 residues.

Notes on this clone: At one of its ends the junction is not consistent with the germline gene, which may arise from a read error. The V call is TRBV6-6, the J call TRBJ2-3; weak D call: TRBD2 (5 bases). The CDR3 length is 12 residues. Germline V gene sequence: CDR1 MNHNY, CDR2 SVGAGI (reference sequence). The CDR3 DNA is TGTGCCAGCAGCTTTAGAGTGGACTCGCAATATTTT. It yields the protein CASSFRVDSQYF.

The genes are TRBV28 and TRBJ2-3; 9 bases line up with TRBD2. V trimming: 4 bases; J trimming: 8 bases; junction bases outside the gene matches: 16. The CDR3 covers 17 residues. CDR1 and CDR2 from the germline V gene are MDHEN and SYDVKM. CDR3 loop: CASSSRGSGRPEGTQYF. DNA for the CDR3: TGTGCCAGCAGTTCCAGAGGTAGCGGGAGACCTGAGGGTACGCAGTATTTT.

The rearrangement links TRBV18 to TRBJ1-2; 10 nucleotides align to TRBD1. Germline V gives CDR1 KGHSH, CDR2 LQKENI. Trimming cost V 2 bases and J 8 bases; bases outside gene matches: 5. CDR3 length: 14 amino acids. CDR3 loop: CASSPTGTGEGYTF. The CDR3 DNA is TGTGCCAGCTCACCAACCGGGACAGGGGAAGGCTACACCTTC.

This clone has ten or more counts. This chain connects TRBV28 to TRBJ1-5; tentatively, D is TRBD1 (5 bases). The germline V gene encodes CDR1 MDHEN and CDR2 SYDVKM. V was shortened by 6 bases and J by 9 bases, with 24 bases between the two germline ends. This CDR3 is 16 amino acids long. The CDR3 sequence is CASRARDGSYGRPQHF. CDR3 coding DNA: TGTGCCAGCAGGGCCCGGGACGGTTCGTATGGAAGGCCCCAGCATTTT.

The genes are TRBV29-1 and TRBJ2-2; D gene ambiguous. CDR1 is SQVTM, CDR2 ANQGSEA, per germline. This CDR3 region has 12 residues. Trimming took off 4 bases at V and 5 bases at J, with 8 bases between the two ends. This chain's CDR3 is CSVAPHTGELFF. The CDR3 DNA follows: TGCAGCGTTGCCCCTCATACCGGGGAGCTGTTTTTT.

This clone was found a few times. The V call is TRBV4-1, the J call TRBJ1-6; the match to TRBD1 covers 7 bases. CDR1 MGHRA and CDR2 YSYEKL come from the germline V gene. The V segment lost 4 bases and the J segment 5 bases; nucleotides outside the gene matches: 2. CDR3 length: 14 residues. The CDR3 DNA follows: TGCGCCAGCAGCCTAGGACAGGATAATTCACCCCTCCACTTT. It is translated as CASSLGQDNSPLHF.

The rearrangement links TRBV7-8 to TRBJ1-3, with 9 bases matching TRBD1. CDR3 length equals 14 residues. Germline CDR1 SGHVS, CDR2 FQNEAQ. Trimming removed 10 bases from V and 4 bases from J; junction bases left unmatched: 8. CDR3 protein: CATGQGIAGNTIYF. Written as DNA, the CDR3 is TGTGCCACCGGACAGGGGATAGCAGGAAACACCATATATTTT.

This chain joins TRBV10-3 and TRBJ2-2; D is unresolved. Between the trimmed V and J ends, which lost 10 bases and 0 bases, there was a span of 12 bases. Germline CDR1 ENHRY, CDR2 SYGVKD. The CDR3 totals 14 residues. CDR3 region: CATASDANTGELFF. The CDR3 nucleotides read TGTGCCACAGCCTCCGACGCGAACACCGGGGAGCTGTTTTTT.

The genes are TRBV2 and TRBJ1-5, with 7 positions matching TRBD1. Germline CDR1 SNHLY, CDR2 FYNNEI. The CDR3 runs to 14 residues. With 7 bases clipped from V and 9 bases from J, the junction kept 12 bases outside the gene matches. The CDR3 spells CASKFDREGRPQHF. The CDR3 nucleotides are TGTGCCAGCAAGTTTGACAGGGAGGGTCGGCCCCAGCATTTT.

The chain links TRBV5-1 to TRBJ2-1, with D tentatively TRBD2 (5 bases). Trimming removed 4 bases from V and 4 bases from J, with 15 bases in between. Looked up from germline, CDR1 is SGHRS and CDR2 is YFSETQ. The CDR3 spans 15 residues. CDR3 in amino acids: CASSPTKTGYNEQFF. The CDR3 DNA is TGCGCCAGCAGCCCAACTAAGACGGGGTACAATGAGCAGTTCTTC.

As for this clone: Since a far larger clone is one base different, this is likely a read error. This sample includes further DNA sequences coding for the same CDR3. The chain uses TRBV7-9 and TRBJ2-2; no definite D call. The germline gives CDR1 SEHNR, CDR2 FQNEAQ (reference sequence). The V gene lost 1 base and the J gene lost 6 bases, with 3 bases spanning the gap. The length of the CDR3 is 12 residues. CDR3 protein: CASSLDSGELFF. CDR3 coding DNA: TGTGCCAGCAGCTTAGATTCCGGGGAGCTGTTTTTT.

Only one count was recorded for this clone. The chain links TRBV5-1 to TRBJ1-4; 8 bases agree with TRBD1. CDR1 is SGHRS and CDR2 is YFSETQ in the germline V gene. V was pared by 4 bases and J by 0 bases, with 2 bases of the junction left unmatched. The CDR3 length is 15 residues. The CDR3 coding sequence is TGCGCCAGCAGCCCGGGACAGGCAACTAATGAAAAACTGTTTTTT. Translating it yields CASSPGQATNEKLFF.

The V and J genes are TRBV7-6 and TRBJ2-2, with 8 positions matching TRBD1. J gave up 0 bases and V 1 base, and 1 base lay outside the gene matches. The CDR3 is 16 amino acids. Germline V gene sequence: CDR1 SGHVS, CDR2 FNYEAQ. CDR3 residues: CASSLGQGPNTGELFF. The DNA of the CDR3 is TGTGCCAGCAGCTTAGGACAGGGGCCGAACACCGGGGAGCTGTTTTTT.

The chain is built from TRBV5-1 and TRBJ1-5; TRBD1 aligns across 9 bases. CDR3 length: 15 amino acids. The trim removed 3 bases at V and 1 base at J, leaving 2 bases unmatched. Germline loops: CDR1 SGHRS, CDR2 YFSETQ. The CDR3 DNA reads as TGCGCCAGCAGCTCACAGGGGGCGAGCAATCAGCCCCAGCATTTT. It yields the protein CASSSQGASNQPQHF.

This clone appeared once. The chain combines TRBV6-4 with TRBJ1-1; no definite D call. Trimming cost V 6 bases and J 0 bases, with 14 bases left between them. Germline CDR1 is MRHNA and CDR2 is SNTAGT. This CDR3 comprises 15 residues. CDR3 protein: CASRRRILMNTEAFF. CDR3 coding DNA: TGTGCCAGCAGAAGACGTATTCTAATGAACACTGAAGCTTTCTTT.

The genes are TRBV6-5 and TRBJ2-1, with D hard to call. V lost 1 base and J lost 5, with 15 bases in between. This CDR3 contains 16 residues. Per the germline V gene, CDR1 is MNHEY and CDR2 is SVGAGI. CDR3 coding DNA: TGTGCCAGCAGTTACTTCCCCCCCTTGGGGAACAATGAGCAGTTCTTC. Protein: CASSYFPPLGNNEQFF.

V is TRBV9 and J is TRBJ1-2, with a tentative D call TRBD1 (6 bases). V was trimmed by 3 bases and J by 7 bases, leaving 19 bases between them. The CDR3 is 15 residues long. From germline, CDR1 is SGDLS and CDR2 YYNGEE. The CDR3 coding sequence is TGTGCCAGCAGCGGGGGGCTGGTAGGGGAAGGTGGCTACACCTTC. Its translation is CASSGGLVGEGGYTF.

This chain uses TRBV25-1 with TRBJ2-2; TRBD2 matches 10 bases. Trimming cost V 7 bases and J 3 bases; bases outside gene matches: 14. Per germline, CDR1 MGHDK and CDR2 SYGVNS. CDR3 length: 18 residues. CDR3 nucleotide sequence: TGTGCCAGCACGGGGACTAGCGTCCCCGAGCGTGACACCGGGGAGCTGTTTTTT. It translates to CASTGTSVPERDTGELFF.

The chain employs TRBV7-2 and TRBJ2-7; perhaps D is TRBD1 or TRBD2 (5 bases each). The CDR3 sequence is 13 residues long. CDR1 is SGHTA and CDR2 is FQGNSA in the germline V gene. V gave up 5 bases and J gave up 5 bases, with 13 bases separating them. CDR3 DNA: TGTGCCAGCAGCCGGAAACTAGGGGACGAGCAGTACTTC. Translating gives CASSRKLGDEQYF. The full variable domain, its missing parts supplied by reference TRBV7-2 and TRBJ2-7, is GAGVSQSPSNKVTEKGKDVELRCDPISGHTALYWYRQSLGQGLEFLIYFQGNSAPDKSGLPSDRFSAERTGGSVSTLTIQRTQQEDSAVYLCASSRKLGDEQYFGPGTRLTVT.

V usage is TRBV10-3 and J usage is TRBJ1-1; D unresolved. Trimming left V 11 bases short and J 1 base short, with 23 bases between. The CDR3 runs 16 residues. CDR1 ENHRY and CDR2 SYGVKD come from the germline V gene. This chain's CDR3 is CAALSPTGGANTEAFF. In DNA form, the CDR3 reads TGTGCCGCCCTAAGCCCCACCGGCGGCGCGAACACTGAAGCTTTCTTT.

This clone was seen a single time. V is TRBV18 and J is TRBJ2-5; 10 positions match TRBD1. The V and J ends lost 4 bases and 1 base, in that order; junction bases with no gene match: 3. The CDR3 sequence is 15 residues long. Germline CDR1 KGHSH, CDR2 LQKENI. CDR3 nucleotides: TGTGCCAGCTCACAGAGGACAGGGGGCCAAGAGACCCAGTACTTC. The encoded protein is CASSQRTGGQETQYF.

This chain uses TRBV12-5 with TRBJ1-5; unclear D gene. V lost 6 bases and J 7 bases, leaving 13 bases between the germline ends. This CDR3 contains 13 residues. Germline V gives CDR1 LGHNT, CDR2 FRNRAP. CDR3 DNA sequence: TGTGCTAGTGGGATATACATTTCCCAGCCCCAGCATTTT. Translating it yields CASGIYISQPQHF.

This clone came up a few times. V is TRBV6-6 and J is TRBJ2-5; TRBD2 matches at 7 bases. The germline V gene has CDR1 MNHNY and CDR2 SVGAGI (reference sequence). The CDR3 contains 11 residues. V shed 7 bases, J shed 5 bases, and the junction held 1 base outside the gene matches. The CDR3 spells CASIGGETQYF. CDR3 nucleotides: TGTGCCAGCATCGGGGGGGAGACCCAGTACTTC.

The rearrangement links TRBV6-4 to TRBJ2-1; 11 nucleotides line up with TRBD2. Germline loops: CDR1 MRHNA, CDR2 SNTAGT. The CDR3 extends over 18 amino acids. With V trimmed by 6 bases and J by 0 bases, 10 bases remained unmatched. This chain's CDR3 is CASSPRGSGRDSYNEQFF. In DNA form, the CDR3 reads TGTGCCAGCAGCCCACGGGGTAGCGGGAGGGACTCCTACAATGAGCAGTTCTTC.

As for this clone: This may be a read error, as it is one base from a much larger clone. V and J are TRBV7-9 and TRBJ1-2, with unresolved D. V lost 5 bases and J lost 4, with 8 bases in between. CDR3 size: 12 residues. Germline V gives CDR1 SEHNR, CDR2 FQNEAQ (reference sequence). CDR3 protein: CASSGGFYGYTF. For the CDR3, the DNA is TGTGCCAGCAGCGGAGGGTTCTATGGCTACACCTTC. Variable domain in full (rest from reference TRBV7-9 and TRBJ1-2): DTGVSQNPRHKITKRGQNVTFRCDPISEHNRLYWYRQTLGQGPEFLTYFQNEAQLEKSRLLSDRFSAERPKGSFSTLEIQRTEQGDSAMYLCASSGGFYGYTFGSGTRLTVV.

This rearrangement joins TRBV27 to TRBJ1-6; D is perhaps TRBD1 (5 bases). This CDR3 is 15 amino acids long. Trimming left V 4 bases short and J 4 bases short, with 11 bases between. The germline CDR1 and CDR2 sequences are MNHEY and SMNVEV (reference sequence). The CDR3: CASSYRDGYNSPLHF. The CDR3, as DNA: TGTGCCAGCAGTTATCGGGACGGGTATAATTCACCCCTCCACTTT.

V is TRBV28 and J is TRBJ1-1; 12 bases line up with TRBD1. The CDR3 loop spans 14 amino acids. With V trimmed by 4 bases and J by 9 bases, 6 bases remained unmatched. Germline CDR1 reads MDHEN; CDR2 reads SYDVKM. The CDR3 DNA reads as TGTGCCAGCAGTTCCCGGGACAGGGGGCGTCAAGCTTTCTTT. This gives the protein CASSSRDRGRQAFF.

V is TRBV7-9 and J is TRBJ2-1; 7 bases are a match to TRBD2. The V gene end was trimmed by 6 bases and the J gene end by 9 bases; junction bases not matched to a gene: 11. From germline, CDR1 is SEHNR and CDR2 FQNEAQ (reference sequence). The CDR3 covers 14 residues. This CDR3 reads CASRGLAVGSEQFF. The CDR3 DNA reads TGTGCCAGCAGGGGTCTAGCGGTCGGATCTGAGCAGTTCTTC. The complete variable domain, with remaining parts taken from reference TRBV7-9 and TRBJ2-1, reads DTGVSQNPRHKITKRGQNVTFRCDPISEHNRLYWYRQTLGQGPEFLTYFQNEAQLEKSRLLSDRFSAERPKGSFSTLEIQRTEQGDSAMYLCASRGLAVGSEQFFGPGTRLTVL.

V gene TRBV6-1 combines with J gene TRBJ1-2; D uncertain. The V and J ends lost 2 bases and 8 bases respectively, with 9 bases between them. CDR1 MNHNS and CDR2 SASEGT come from the germline V gene. The CDR3 runs 12 residues. This CDR3 reads CASSENTGGYTF. Written as DNA, the CDR3 is TGTGCCAGCAGTGAAAACACGGGAGGCTACACCTTC.

The chain has TRBV7-2 and TRBJ1-5; 7 nucleotides match TRBD1. Germline V lookup: CDR1 SGHTA, CDR2 FQGNSA. This CDR3 comprises 16 residues. J was trimmed by 0 bases and V by 5 bases; bases with no gene match: 7. DNA for the CDR3: TGTGCCAGCAGCACACAGACAGGGATTAGCAATCAGCCCCAGCATTTT. This translates into CASSTQTGISNQPQHF.

The CDR3 DNA reads TGTGCCAGCAGTTACTCCGGGACAGAAGTGTCACCCCTCCACTTT. As protein: CASSYSGTEVSPLHF. This chain uses TRBV6-5 with TRBJ1-6; 7 positions agree with TRBD1. This CDR3 spans 15 amino acids. Germline CDR1 is MNHEY and CDR2 is SVGAGI. The V gene end was trimmed by 0 bases and the J gene end by 10 bases; junction bases not matched to a gene: 6.